This entry concerns a single T cell receptor beta chain. This receptor's antigen is unknown. Possible read error: a much larger clone is one base away. This same CDR3 is encoded by further DNA sequences in the sample. Genomic DNA was isolated from the sorted cells so that the TCRbeta CDR3 region could be sequenced. The immunoSEQ Assay was used to sequence the TCRbeta CDR3 regions. TCRdb carries this immuneACCESS record with in-frame sequences only. Its versions omit some clonotypes, under half of them owing to an unresolved V gene in the studies checked, with the rest unexplained. The sample yields more than 50,000 clones; roughly 92% were counted once. Roughly 13% of the sample goes to the ten largest clones. The data were obtained in a study of OX40 agonist ivuxolimab in advanced cancers. Some background on the complete study: Ivuxolimab, which targeted the costimulatory receptor OX40 (CD134), was an agonistic, fully human IgG2 monoclonal antibody. In the dose-escalation cohort, nearly 85% of patients were male, and the mean age was roughly 60 years with a range of roughly 20 to 80. The purpose of peripheral TCRbeta sequencing was to test whether ivuxolimab changed TCR sequence diversity and led to clonal T-cell expansion. Intravenous ivuxolimab was administered to patients every 2 weeks at six dose levels: 0.01, 0.1, 0.3, 1.5, 3 and 10 mg/kg. Of the approximately 50 patients in dose escalation, about 20 had hepatocellular carcinoma, around 15 had melanoma, 9 had renal cell carcinoma and 9 had head and neck cancer. The monotherapy dose-escalation portion (N ≈ 50 patients) of the phase I ivuxolimab trial is reported in the paper. Partial responses occurred in three dose-escalation patients, of whom one had hepatocellular carcinoma and two had cutaneous melanoma. Patients were allowed to have had prior anti-PD-1, anti-PD-L1 or anti-CTLA-4 therapy, and approximately 40% of the dose-escalation patients had been treated with checkpoint inhibitors. The full study reports these points: Low levels of normalized T-cell clonal expansion were also seen in some nonresponding patients. Clonal expansion of both CD4+ and CD8+ blood T cells was observed from baseline to week 6 at doses 0.1 to 3.0 mg/kg. The antigen specificity of the peripheral T cells that underwent clonal expansion was not determined. After ivuxolimab, CD8+ T cells had more expanded clones than CD4+ T cells on average. In the 0.1-3.0 mg/kg groups, partial responders had among the lowest normalized peripheral clonal expansion, particularly in CD8+ T cells.

The trial excluded patients who had a history of autoimmune disease or were on systemic immunosuppression. Peripheral blood for TCR sequencing was drawn from every dose cohort at baseline, at cycle 4 day 1 and at cycle 7 day 1. The samples were drawn from a first-in-human, open-label, multicenter phase I dose-escalation trial of ivuxolimab. Adults with locally advanced or metastatic melanoma, renal cell, hepatocellular, or head and neck squamous cell carcinoma were enrolled in the trial. Before TCR sequencing, CD4+ and CD8+ T cells were separately sorted from peripheral blood. The CDR3 numbers 14 residues from cysteine through phenylalanine. Only CDR3 DNA remains: 42 bases, in frame from the first base. Per the germline V gene (reference sequence), LNHDA is the CDR1 and SQIVND is the CDR2. The germline V end is reduced by 1 base and the J end by 4 bases; junction bases left unmatched: 1.

Recombination connected TRBV19 to TRBJ1-5; 7 middle bases align to TRBD1. The sample in question was CD4+ or CD8+ T cells sorted from blood, obtained in a trial of the OX40 agonist ivuxolimab. The origin of this receptor is an adult with an advanced solid tumor such as melanoma, head and neck, liver or kidney cancer. The CDR3 sequence is CASSIGTGNQPQHF. The bases read TGTGCCAGTAGTATAGGGACAGGTAATCAGCCCCAGCATTTT. Supplemented by the reference TRBV19 and TRBJ1-5 proteins around the CDR3, the complete variable domain is DGGITQSPKYLFRKEGQNVTLSCEQNLNHDAMYWYRQDPGQGLRLIYYSQIVNDFQKGDIAEGYSVSREKKESFPLTVTSAQKNPTAFYLCASSIGTGNQPQHFGDGTRLSIL.